This T cell receptor beta chain was observed in a study of blood T cell repertoires in COVID-19. Study-level background: Acute and convalescent COVID-19 specimens originated in the United States, Italy and Spain.

Assay: immunoSEQ multiplex PCR; the TCRdb copy retains only in-frame clones and omits some. The sample consists of roughly 80,000 clones, around 88% of them appearing once. Trimming took 6 bases from V and 1 from J, leaving 7 bases between them. This CDR3 is 13 amino acids long. Looked up from germline, CDR1 is KGHDR and CDR2 is SFDVKD. V gene TRBV24-1 combines with J gene TRBJ2-3; D is uncertain. The receptor was derived from a woman of 80 years or more with active or convalescent COVID-19. What was sequenced was peripheral blood. The CDR3 loop is CATSQTGTDTQYF. The CDR3 DNA is TGTGCCACCAGTCAAACGGGCACAGATACGCAGTATTTT.